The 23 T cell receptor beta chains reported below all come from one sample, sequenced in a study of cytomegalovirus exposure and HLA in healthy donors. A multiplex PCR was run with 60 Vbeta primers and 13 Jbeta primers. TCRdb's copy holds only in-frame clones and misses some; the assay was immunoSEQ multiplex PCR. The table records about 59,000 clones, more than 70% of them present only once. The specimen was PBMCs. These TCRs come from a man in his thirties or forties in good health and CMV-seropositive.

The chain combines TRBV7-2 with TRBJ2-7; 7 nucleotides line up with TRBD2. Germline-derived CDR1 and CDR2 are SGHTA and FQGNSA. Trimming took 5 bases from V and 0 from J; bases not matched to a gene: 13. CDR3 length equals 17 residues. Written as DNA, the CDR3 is TGTGCCAGCAGCCGGGGTATTGGGAGGGCGAGCTCCTACGAGCAGTACTTC. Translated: CASSRGIGRASSYEQYF. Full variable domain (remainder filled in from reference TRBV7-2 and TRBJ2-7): GAGVSQSPSNKVTEKGKDVELRCDPISGHTALYWYRQSLGQGLEFLIYFQGNSAPDKSGLPSDRFSAERTGGSVSTLTIQRTQQEDSAVYLCASSRGIGRASSYEQYFGPGTRLTVT.

CDR3 region: CATSRQGENYGYTF. CDR3 bases: TGTGCCACCAGCAGACAGGGGGAAAACTATGGCTACACCTTC. V is TRBV15 and J is TRBJ1-2, with 7 bases matching TRBD1. The V segment lost 2 bases and the J segment 2 bases; nucleotides outside the gene matches: 2. The CDR3 contains 14 residues. Germline CDR1 LNHNV, CDR2 YYDKDF (reference sequence).

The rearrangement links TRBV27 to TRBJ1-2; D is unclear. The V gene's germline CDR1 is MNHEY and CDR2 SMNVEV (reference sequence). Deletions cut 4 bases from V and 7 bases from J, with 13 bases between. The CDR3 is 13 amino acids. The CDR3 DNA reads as TGTGCCAGCAGTTCGTCTCGTAACGGTGGCTACACCTTC. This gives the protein CASSSSRNGGYTF.

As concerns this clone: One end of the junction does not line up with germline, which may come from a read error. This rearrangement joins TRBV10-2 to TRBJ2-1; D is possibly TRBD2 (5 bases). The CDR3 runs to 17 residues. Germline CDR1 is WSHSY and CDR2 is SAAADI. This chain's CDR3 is CASSIPRGILAYDEQFF. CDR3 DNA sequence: TGCGCCAGCAGCATACCCCGGGGAATCCTGGCCTACGATGAGCAGTTCTTC.

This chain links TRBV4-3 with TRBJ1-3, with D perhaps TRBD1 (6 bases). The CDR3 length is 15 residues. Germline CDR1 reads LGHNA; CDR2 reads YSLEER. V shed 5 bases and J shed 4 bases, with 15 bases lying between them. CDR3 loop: CASSKTGNVGNTIYF. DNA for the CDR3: TGCGCCAGCAGCAAAACAGGGAATGTCGGAAACACCATATATTTT.

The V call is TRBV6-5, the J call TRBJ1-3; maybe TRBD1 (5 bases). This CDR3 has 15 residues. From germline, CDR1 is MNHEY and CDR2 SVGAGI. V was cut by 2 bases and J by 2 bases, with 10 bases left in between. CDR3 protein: CASSYNSGTGNTIYF. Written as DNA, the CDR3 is TGTGCCAGCAGTTACAACTCAGGGACTGGAAACACCATATATTTT.

The CDR3 nucleotides are TGTGCCAGCAGTTTACGCCAGGCGGGGAGAGCCTACGAGCAGTACTTC. Translating it yields CASSLRQAGRAYEQYF. The genes are TRBV7-2 and TRBJ2-7; D perhaps matches TRBD2 (6 bases). This CDR3 has 16 residues. Germline V gene sequence: CDR1 SGHTA, CDR2 FQGNSA. V was cut by 6 bases and J by 2 bases, with 20 bases left in between.

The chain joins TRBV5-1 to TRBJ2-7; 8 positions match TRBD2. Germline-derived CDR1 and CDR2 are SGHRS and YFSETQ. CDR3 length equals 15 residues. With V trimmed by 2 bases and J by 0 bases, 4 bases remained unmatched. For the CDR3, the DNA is TGCGCCAGCAGCTTCCTGGCGGGGGGCTCCTACGAGCAGTACTTC. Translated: CASSFLAGGSYEQYF. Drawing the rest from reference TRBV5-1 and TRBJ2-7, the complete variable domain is KAGVTQTPRYLIKTRGQQVTLSCSPISGHRSVSWYQQTPGQGLQFLFEYFSETQRNKGNFPGRFSGRQFSNSRSEMNVSTLELGDSALYLCASSFLAGGSYEQYFGPGTRLTVT.

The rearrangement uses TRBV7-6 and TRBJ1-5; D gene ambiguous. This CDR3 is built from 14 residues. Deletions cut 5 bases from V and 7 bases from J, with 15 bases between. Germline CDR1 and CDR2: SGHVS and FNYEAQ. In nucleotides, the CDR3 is TGTGCCAGCAGCCCTAGCGCCGGAAACCAGCCCCAGCATTTT. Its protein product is CASSPSAGNQPQHF.

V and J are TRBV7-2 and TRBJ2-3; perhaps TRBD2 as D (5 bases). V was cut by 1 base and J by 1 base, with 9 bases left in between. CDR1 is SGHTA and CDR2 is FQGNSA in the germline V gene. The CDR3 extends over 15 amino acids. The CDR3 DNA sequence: TGTGCCAGCAGCTTAGTCTCGCGGGGCACAGATACGCAGTATTTT. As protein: CASSLVSRGTDTQYF.

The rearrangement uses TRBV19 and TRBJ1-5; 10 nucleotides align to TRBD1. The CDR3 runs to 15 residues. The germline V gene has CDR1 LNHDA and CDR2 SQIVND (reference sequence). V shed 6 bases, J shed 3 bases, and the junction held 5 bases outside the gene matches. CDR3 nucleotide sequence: TGTGCCAGTAGGATGGGACAGGGGTACAATCAGCCCCAGCATTTT. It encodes CASRMGQGYNQPQHF.

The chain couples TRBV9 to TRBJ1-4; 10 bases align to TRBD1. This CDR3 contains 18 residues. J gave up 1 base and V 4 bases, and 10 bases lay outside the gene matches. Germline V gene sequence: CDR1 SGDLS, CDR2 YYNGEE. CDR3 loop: CASSTNRDRGITNEKLFF. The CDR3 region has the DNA TGTGCCAGCAGCACAAACCGGGACAGGGGAATAACTAATGAAAAACTGTTTTTT.

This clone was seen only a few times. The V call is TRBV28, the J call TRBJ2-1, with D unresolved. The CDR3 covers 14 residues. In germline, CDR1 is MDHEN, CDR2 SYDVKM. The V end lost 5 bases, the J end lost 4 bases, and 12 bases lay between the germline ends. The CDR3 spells CASSLRHLYNEQFF. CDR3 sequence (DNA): TGTGCCAGCAGTCTACGACACTTATACAATGAGCAGTTCTTC.

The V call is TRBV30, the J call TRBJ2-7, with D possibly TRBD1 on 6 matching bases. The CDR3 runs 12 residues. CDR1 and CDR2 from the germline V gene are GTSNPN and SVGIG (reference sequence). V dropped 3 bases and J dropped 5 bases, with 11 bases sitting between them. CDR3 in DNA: TGTGCCTGGAGATCAGGGGCCCACGAGCAGTACTTC. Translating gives CAWRSGAHEQYF.

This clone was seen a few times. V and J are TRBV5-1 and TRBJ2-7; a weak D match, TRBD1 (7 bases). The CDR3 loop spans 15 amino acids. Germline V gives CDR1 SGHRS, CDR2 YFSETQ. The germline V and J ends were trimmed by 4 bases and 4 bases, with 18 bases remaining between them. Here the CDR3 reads CASSPRQGAGYEQYF. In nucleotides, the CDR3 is TGCGCCAGCAGCCCGAGACAGGGTGCGGGGTACGAGCAGTACTTC.

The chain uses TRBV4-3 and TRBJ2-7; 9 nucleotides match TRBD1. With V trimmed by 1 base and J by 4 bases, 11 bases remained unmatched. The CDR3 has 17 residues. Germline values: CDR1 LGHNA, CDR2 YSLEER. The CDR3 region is CASSQAGGAGTGYEQYF. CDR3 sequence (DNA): TGCGCCAGCAGCCAAGCCGGCGGCGCCGGGACAGGGTACGAGCAGTACTTC.

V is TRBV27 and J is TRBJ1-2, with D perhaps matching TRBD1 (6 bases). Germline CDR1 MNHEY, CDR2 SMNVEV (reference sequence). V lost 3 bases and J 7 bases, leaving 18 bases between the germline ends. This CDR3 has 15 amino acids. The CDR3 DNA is TGTGCCAGCAGTTTGTCCCCCAGGGGCGATCCTGGCTACACCTTC. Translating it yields CASSLSPRGDPGYTF.

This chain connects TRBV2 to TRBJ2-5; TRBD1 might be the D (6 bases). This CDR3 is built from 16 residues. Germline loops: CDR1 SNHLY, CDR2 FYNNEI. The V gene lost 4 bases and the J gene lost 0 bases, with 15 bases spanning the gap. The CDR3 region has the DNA TGTGCCAGCAGTGGAGAGGGACACCTGTACCAAGAGACCCAGTACTTC. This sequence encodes CASSGEGHLYQETQYF.

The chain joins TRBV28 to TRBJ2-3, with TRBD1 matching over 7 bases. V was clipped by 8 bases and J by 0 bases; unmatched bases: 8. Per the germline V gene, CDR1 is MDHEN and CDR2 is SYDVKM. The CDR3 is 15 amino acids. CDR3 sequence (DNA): TGTGCCAGCGCTCAGAGGGGGCTTAGCACAGATACGCAGTATTTT. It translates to CASAQRGLSTDTQYF.

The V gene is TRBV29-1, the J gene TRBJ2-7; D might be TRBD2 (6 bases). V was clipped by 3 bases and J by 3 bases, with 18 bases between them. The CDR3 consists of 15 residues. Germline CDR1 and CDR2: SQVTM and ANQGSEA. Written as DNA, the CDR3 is TGCAGCGTTGAGGGGGGTCAGGAAGTAGGCTACGAGCAGTACTTC. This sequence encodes CSVEGGQEVGYEQYF.

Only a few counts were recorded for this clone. Here the CDR3 DNA reads TGTGCCAGCATAAGGCAGCTTGTCAAGGGGTCACCCCTCCACTTT. Translating it yields CASIRQLVKGSPLHF. V gene TRBV2 combines with J gene TRBJ1-6; D is possibly TRBD1 (5 bases). Trimming shortened V by 7 bases and J by 10 bases, and 20 bases separated the two germline ends. CDR3 size: 15 residues. Germline V CDR1 and CDR2: SNHLY, FYNNEI.

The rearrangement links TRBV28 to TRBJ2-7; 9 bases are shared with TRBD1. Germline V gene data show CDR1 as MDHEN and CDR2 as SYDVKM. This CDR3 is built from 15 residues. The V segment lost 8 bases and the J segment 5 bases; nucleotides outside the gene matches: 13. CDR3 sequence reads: CASHLLGTGKHEQYF. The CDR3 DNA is TGTGCCAGCCACCTCCTCGGGACAGGGAAGCACGAGCAGTACTTC.

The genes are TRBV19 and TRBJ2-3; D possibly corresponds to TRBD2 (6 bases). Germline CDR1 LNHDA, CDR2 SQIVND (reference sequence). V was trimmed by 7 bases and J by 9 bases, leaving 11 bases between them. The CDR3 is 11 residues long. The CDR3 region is CASIVGGTQYF. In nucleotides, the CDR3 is TGTGCCAGTATAGTCGGGGGAACGCAGTATTTT.